This note documents a single T cell receptor beta chain sequence. This sample is drawn from a study of blood T cell repertoires in COVID-19. Whole-study context: Sites across the United States, Italy and Spain contributed samples from acute and convalescent COVID-19. The cDNA or gDNA used as material had been derived from T cells, B-cell-depleted T cells, or PBMCs.

Per the authors' pipeline: The assay estimated nucleated cells by amplifying reference gene primers. Profiling relied on immunoSEQ multiplex PCR, and the TCRdb table lists in-frame clones only, not all of them. D and trimming were read from the DNA, whereas the V and J calls and clone size are those reported in that table. The sample includes roughly 150,000 clones, about four fifths of them seen just once. This CDR3 has 15 residues. Germline loops: CDR1 LNHDA, CDR2 SQIVND (reference sequence). V was pared by 7 bases and J by 5 bases, with 9 bases of the junction left unmatched. This TCR was sampled from a man aged 55 to 70 with acute or convalescent COVID-19. The chain employs TRBV19 and TRBJ2-3, with 10 bases fitting TRBD2. Input material: peripheral blood. DNA for the CDR3: TGTGCCAGTATGAAGGCTAGCGGGAGTTTAGATACGCAGTATTTT. This encodes CASMKASGSLDTQYF.